Listed here is a single T cell receptor beta chain. This clone's antigen is unknown. The input lacks base qualities; no much larger clone sits a single base away. This record belongs to a study of T-cell memory formation after mild COVID-19 (dated by TCRdb to the early 2020s). Study-wide context: TCR sequence clusters from the two donors were largely donor specific. T-cell clones expanding and contracting after mild COVID-19 in two donors were tracked by longitudinal TCRalpha and TCRbeta repertoire sequencing. The cohort comprised two young, previously healthy adult volunteers, one female and one male.

The research as a whole found: SARS-CoV-2 specificity of the second-wave clones peaking on day 37 was not confirmed. Some responding clones were detected in pre-infection memory, which suggested that pre-existing cross-reactive memory T cells had joined the SARS-CoV-2 response. Contracting CD4+ clones were located mainly in the CM and EM memory subsets, whereas CD8+ clones were found to be enriched in EMRA. The study covered only a couple of mild cases, and larger cohorts including severe cases with pre-infection samples were considered necessary. From day 15 to 85, contracting clones showed balanced CD4/CD8 phenotypes, whereas a second wave of clones that expanded from day 15 to 37 leaned towards CD4+.

Trimming costs V 1 base and J 5 bases, and their ends lie 14 bases apart. CDR1 MGHRA and CDR2 YSYEKL are derived from the germline V gene. From the cysteine up to the phenylalanine, the CDR3 has a length of 15 residues. The only DNA kept is the CDR3, 45 bases in frame from the first base. PBMCs were isolated by Ficoll-Paque density gradient centrifugation. This sample was sequenced with an Illumina NovaSeq 6000. cDNA libraries for TCRalpha and TCRbeta were prepared by 5'RACE using constant-segment primers, with sample barcodes and unique molecular identifiers added. RNA was extracted from every sample with Trizol reagent. The libraries were amplified in two PCR steps, and the second step added a second sample barcode and Illumina TruSeq adapters. Sequencing of the libraries was done on an Illumina NovaSeq, producing 2 x 150 bp paired-end reads. In the original analysis: Reads were demultiplexed and collapsed into UMI-guided consensus sequences with migec v1.2.7. Using mixcr v2.1.11, UMI consensuses were aligned to TRA and TRB V and J templates and then assembled into clonotypes. Clonotypes were classified as expanded or contracted when called significant by both edgeR and NoisET, with noise models trained on biological replicates. For edgeR calls, the cutoffs were a false discovery rate-adjusted p below 0.01 and a log2 fold-change threshold of 1. As an exploratory analysis of dynamics, PCA with hierarchical clustering was applied to max-normalized trajectories of the 1000 most abundant clonotypes. The CD4 or CD8 phenotype of responding clones was assigned using the separately sequenced CD4+ and CD8+ repertoires. In-frame beta chains were kept once TCRdb had trimmed the public reads at Q25 with fastp and called clones with MiXCR. Duplicate CDR3 protein sequences are folded into a single record with the most common DNA and genes. What appears here as the V and J calls and clone size reflects TCRdb's work, not the paper's. The sample table lists under 85,000 distinct CDR3 sequences, about 14% of them with a count of one. In total, the top ten clones hold 31% of the sample.

Sequenced sample: PBMCs or a T cell subset sorted from them (not recorded which). The rearrangement joined TRBV4-1 to TRBJ2-5, with an unclear D gene assignment. This TCR was sampled from an adult woman who had mild COVID-19 (a few samples of this study predate the infection). The sample titles of this study are shuffled in the database, so cell type and time point are left out; the donor was told from shared clones. The CDR3 corresponds to CASSQVPSGMETQYF. The bases are TGCGCCAGCAGCCAAGTTCCTAGTGGGATGGAGACCCAGTACTTC.